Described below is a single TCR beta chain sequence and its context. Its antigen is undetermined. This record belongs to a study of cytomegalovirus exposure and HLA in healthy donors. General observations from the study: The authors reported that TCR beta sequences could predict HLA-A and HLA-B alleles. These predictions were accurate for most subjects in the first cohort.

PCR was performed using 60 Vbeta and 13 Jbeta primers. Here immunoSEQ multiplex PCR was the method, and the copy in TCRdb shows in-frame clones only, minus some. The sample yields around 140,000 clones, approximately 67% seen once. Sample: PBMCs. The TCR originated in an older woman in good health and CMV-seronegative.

CDR3 in DNA: TGTGCCAGCAACCCGACGAGGGGGAGGGGATCAGATGAAAAACTGTTTTTT. Protein sequence: CASNPTRGRGSDEKLFF. This rearrangement joins TRBV7-8 to TRBJ1-4, with D possibly being TRBD1 (6 bases). Germline V gene data show CDR1 as SGHVS and CDR2 as FQNEAQ. V lost 7 bases, J lost 6 bases, and 24 bases lay in between. The CDR3 runs 17 residues.